Sequencing of this TCR beta chain was carried out in a study of neurological immune-mediated disorders. Trimming took 0 bases from V and 2 from J, leaving 14 bases between them. The CDR3 has 16 residues. The germline V gene has CDR1 SGHRS and CDR2 YFSETQ. This clonotype has at least ten counts. cDNA synthesis was performed by 5'RACE with 10-nucleotide random UMIs. TCRdb re-derived calls from the 5' RACE reads in MiXCR, one entry per CDR3 protein. The table has 40,000 or so distinct CDR3 sequences, roughly 7.3% seen once. The sequence came from a woman in her thirties or forties in good health. This rearrangement joins TRBV5-1 to TRBJ2-5, with D perhaps being TRBD1 or TRBD2 (5 bases each). Sequenced sample: PBMCs. This CDR3 is CASSLAAGTDQETQYF. CDR3 coding DNA: TGCGCCAGCAGCTTGGCCGCCGGGACCGATCAAGAGACCCAGTACTTC. The full variable domain, in which reference TRBV5-1 and TRBJ2-5 provide the parts outside the CDR3, is KAGVTQTPRYLIKTRGQQVTLSCSPISGHRSVSWYQQTPGQGLQFLFEYFSETQRNKGNFPGRFSGRQFSNSRSEMNVSTLELGDSALYLCASSLAAGTDQETQYFGPGTRLLVL.